The rows below give T cell receptor beta chains drawn from one sample of a study of T-cell memory formation after mild COVID-19. TCRdb re-called the 5' RACE reads through MiXCR, storing one row per CDR3 protein. Of more than 150,000 distinct CDR3 sequences detected, around a sixth appear once; the ten largest clones hold 3% to 4.5%. Source material: PBMCs or a T cell subset sorted from them (not recorded which). All receptors derive from a man in his late teens or twenties who had mild COVID-19 (a few samples of this study predate the infection). Cell type and time point are not known. Each CDR3 is given with its conserved first and last residue. Fields, in order: D gene, V gene, J gene, clone size, CDR3 DNA, CDR3 protein. The D gene is left open where the match is weak. Only some rows state a clone size, as once, few, many or a class for expanded clones.

D gene: TRBD2
V gene: TRBV7-9
J gene: TRBJ2-1
clone size: few
CDR3 DNA: TGTGCCAGCAGCACCCGCGGGGGAGCGATCAATGAGCAGTTCTTC
CDR3 protein: CASSTRGGAINEQFF

D gene: -
V gene: TRBV27
J gene: TRBJ1-2
clone size: few
CDR3 DNA: TGTGCCAGCAGTCTCTCAAGTCGCCCCTATGGCTACACCTTC
CDR3 protein: CASSLSSRPYGYTF

D gene: -
V gene: TRBV7-2
J gene: TRBJ1-2
clone size: few
CDR3 DNA: TGTGCCAGCACCGCTCTCTCCCAGGGTCTGGGCTACACCTTC
CDR3 protein: CASTALSQGLGYTF

D gene: -
V gene: TRBV7-9
J gene: TRBJ1-2
clone size: few
CDR3 DNA: TGTGCCAGCAGCTTAGCAGGTGGCTACACCTTC
CDR3 protein: CASSLAGGYTF

D gene: TRBD1
V gene: TRBV6-5
J gene: TRBJ2-7
clone size: -
CDR3 DNA: TGTGCCAGCAACCCGGGACAGCGTTACTACGAGCAGTACTTC
CDR3 protein: CASNPGQRYYEQYF

D gene: TRBD2
V gene: TRBV7-2
J gene: TRBJ2-7
clone size: few
CDR3 DNA: TGTGCCAGCAGCTTAGCTAGCGGGACGAGCTCCTACGAGCAGTACTTC
CDR3 protein: CASSLASGTSSYEQYF

D gene: -
V gene: TRBV14
J gene: TRBJ2-5
clone size: -
CDR3 DNA: TGTGCCAGCAGCCAAGTGGGGAAAGAGACCCAGTACTTC
CDR3 protein: CASSQVGKETQYF

D gene: -
V gene: TRBV7-3
J gene: TRBJ1-6
clone size: few
CDR3 DNA: TGTGCCAGCAGCTTGGAGCATACTAATTCACCCCTCCACTTT
CDR3 protein: CASSLEHTNSPLHF

D gene: -
V gene: TRBV5-1
J gene: TRBJ2-5
clone size: many
CDR3 DNA: TGCGCCAGCAGCCCGGGGACGGTCCAAGAGACCCAGTACTTC
CDR3 protein: CASSPGTVQETQYF

D gene: TRBD1
V gene: TRBV6-5
J gene: TRBJ1-1
clone size: -
CDR3 DNA: TGTGCCAGCAGCTGGCGAACAGGGGGGCACACTGAAGCTTTCTTT
CDR3 protein: CASSWRTGGHTEAFF

D gene: -
V gene: TRBV3-1
J gene: TRBJ1-1
clone size: few
CDR3 DNA: TGTGCCAGCAGCCACCACAGGGATGGGACTGAAGCTTTCTTT
CDR3 protein: CASSHHRDGTEAFF

D gene: -
V gene: TRBV11-1
J gene: TRBJ1-5
clone size: few
CDR3 DNA: TGTGCCAGCAGCGGAGGGTTGGGCCAGCCCCAGCATTTT
CDR3 protein: CASSGGLGQPQHF

D gene: TRBD1
V gene: TRBV20-1
J gene: TRBJ1-2
clone size: -
CDR3 DNA: TGCAGTGCCAGCACAGGGGGCTATGGCTACACCTTC
CDR3 protein: CSASTGGYGYTF

D gene: -
V gene: TRBV28
J gene: TRBJ1-6
clone size: few
CDR3 DNA: TGTGCCAGCCTAGGACAGCTTAATTCACCCCTCCACTTT
CDR3 protein: CASLGQLNSPLHF

D gene: TRBD2
V gene: TRBV4-1
J gene: TRBJ2-3
clone size: many
CDR3 DNA: TGCGCCAGCAGCCAAGGGGCCGGGACTAGCGGGGTCACAGATACGCAGTATTTT
CDR3 protein: CASSQGAGTSGVTDTQYF

D gene: -
V gene: TRBV7-2
J gene: TRBJ2-7
clone size: few
CDR3 DNA: TGTGCCAGCAGCCTGCGGGACGGAGCCTACGAGCAGTACTTC
CDR3 protein: CASSLRDGAYEQYF

D gene: -
V gene: TRBV5-1
J gene: TRBJ1-1
clone size: many
CDR3 DNA: TGCGCCAGCAGCTTGGTCACGGGTGGAACTGAAGCTTTCTTT
CDR3 protein: CASSLVTGGTEAFF